These 27 T cell receptor beta chains were sequenced from one sample in a study of T cell responses to AZD1222 COVID-19 vaccine. Assay used: immunoSEQ multiplex PCR; TCRdb lists only in-frame clones, some missing. The data hold 100,000 to 150,000 clones, with about 90% observed a single time. The material was peripheral blood, obtained on day 0 of AZD1222 vaccination. Every receptor here comes from an adult in good health.

The chain is built from TRBV9 and TRBJ1-2; 7 bases are a match to TRBD1. Germline values: CDR1 SGDLS, CDR2 YYNGEE. V lost 4 bases to trimming and J lost 6 bases; unmatched junction nucleotides: 12. This CDR3 is built from 15 residues. CDR3 DNA: TGTGCCAGCAGCCTTCGGGAGGGGGCGACCCATGGCTACACCTTC. Translation: CASSLREGATHGYTF.

The rearrangement joins TRBV12-5 to TRBJ1-5; 8 bases align to TRBD1. V was pared by 5 bases and J by 5 bases, with 5 bases of the junction left unmatched. The germline gives CDR1 LGHNT, CDR2 FRNRAP. The length of the CDR3 is 14 residues. Here the CDR3 reads CASGADRGDQPQHF. CDR3 sequence (DNA): TGTGCTAGTGGTGCAGACAGGGGAGATCAGCCCCAGCATTTT.

The chain is built from TRBV28 and TRBJ1-1, with 10 positions matching TRBD1. The CDR3 contains 16 residues. V gave up 5 bases and J gave up 5 bases; unmatched junction bases: 11. In germline, CDR1 is MDHEN, CDR2 SYDVKM. CDR3 loop: CASSHRPGQGQTEAFF. CDR3 nucleotide sequence: TGTGCCAGCAGTCACCGACCGGGACAGGGGCAAACTGAAGCTTTCTTT.

V usage is TRBV12-3 or TRBV12-4 and J usage is TRBJ1-1, with 10 bases fitting TRBD1. J gave up 5 bases and V 11 bases, and 8 bases lay outside the gene matches. The CDR3 is 13 residues long. The CDR3 region has the DNA TGTGCCTCCCGGACAGGGGGTTTTACTGAAGCTTTCTTT. Protein: CASRTGGFTEAFF.

CDR3 DNA sequence: TGTGCCATCAGTGACTCCGCTGGGAGCGGGAGGATGCCAGATACGCAGTATTTT. Amino acid sequence: CAISDSAGSGRMPDTQYF. V usage is TRBV10-3 and J usage is TRBJ2-3, with TRBD2 identical over 9 bases. Germline trimming cut 3 bases from V and 4 bases from J; bases unmatched to any gene: 14. Germline V gene sequence: CDR1 ENHRY, CDR2 SYGVKD. This CDR3 is 18 amino acids long.

The chain has TRBV25-1 and TRBJ2-7; D unclear. CDR1 MGHDK and CDR2 SYGVNS come from the germline V gene. CDR3 length: 12 amino acids. V lost 6 bases to trimming and J lost 3 bases, with 9 bases between them. CDR3: CASSDWLYEQYF. Here the CDR3 DNA reads TGTGCCAGCAGCGACTGGCTCTACGAGCAGTACTTC.

The rearrangement links TRBV3-1 (or the pseudogene TRBV3-2) to TRBJ2-2, with D uncertain. The ends were cut back, 4 bases at V and 4 bases at J, with 4 bases in the middle. CDR3 length: 12 residues. Germline CDR1 LGHDT, CDR2 YNNKEL (reference sequence). The CDR3 region is CASSLRTGELFF. CDR3 DNA: TGTGCCAGCAGCCTCCGCACCGGGGAGCTGTTTTTT.

V usage is TRBV6-6 and J usage is TRBJ1-1; 8 nucleotides agree with TRBD1. This CDR3 comprises 15 residues. Germline V gene sequence: CDR1 MNHNY, CDR2 SVGAGI (reference sequence). V was pared by 2 bases and J by 0 bases, with 2 bases of the junction left unmatched. As DNA, the CDR3 is TGTGCCAGCAGTTACATGGACAGGGTGAACACTGAAGCTTTCTTT. It specifies CASSYMDRVNTEAFF.

This CDR3 is CATLRGVAGGSYEQYF. CDR3 DNA: TGTGCCACCCTGAGGGGGGTAGCGGGGGGATCCTACGAGCAGTACTTC. V and J are TRBV2 and TRBJ2-7; 10 bases agree with TRBD2. CDR1 is SNHLY, CDR2 FYNNEI, per germline. Losses at the gene ends were 10 bases for V and 1 base for J; bases not matched to a gene: 13. CDR3 length equals 16 residues.

This CDR3 is CASGQGAPSGANVLTF. CDR3 DNA: TGCGCCAGCGGGCAGGGGGCTCCCTCTGGGGCCAACGTCCTGACTTTC. This chain links TRBV10-2 with TRBJ2-6; 8 nucleotides match TRBD1. This CDR3 comprises 16 residues. With V trimmed by 8 bases and J by 0 bases, 6 bases remained unmatched. Germline CDR1 reads WSHSY; CDR2 reads SAAADI.

In this sample, this clone turned up once. The chain carries TRBV5-1 and TRBJ1-1; possibly TRBD1 for D (6 bases). Looked up from germline, CDR1 is SGHRS and CDR2 is YFSETQ. The V end lost 5 bases, the J end lost 3 bases, and 11 bases lay between the germline ends. The CDR3 has 13 residues. CDR3 nucleotides: TGCGCCAGCAGTAGGGGGGCGGACACTGAAGCTTTCTTT. It encodes CASSRGADTEAFF.

This rearrangement joins TRBV7-8 to TRBJ1-3; no clear D. Trimming removed 1 base at V and 1 base at J, with 14 bases between. The CDR3 loop spans 17 amino acids. Germline CDR1 reads SGHVS; CDR2 reads FQNEAQ. CDR3 amino acids: CASSLGVGLQSGNTIYF. In DNA, the CDR3 is TGTGCCAGCAGCTTAGGGGTCGGGCTCCAATCTGGAAACACCATATATTTT.

The chain uses TRBV19 and TRBJ1-2; possibly TRBD1 for D (5 bases). The ends were cut back, 8 bases at V and 1 base at J, with 20 bases in the middle. Germline CDR1 LNHDA, CDR2 SQIVND (reference sequence). The length of the CDR3 is 16 residues. The DNA of the CDR3 is TGTGCCAGTCGGTTTGCAGGGTCGCGTCTTAACTATGGCTACACCTTC. As protein: CASRFAGSRLNYGYTF.

CDR3 sequence: CSGGSGTSGGEQFF. For the CDR3, the DNA is TGCAGCGGTGGTTCTGGGACTAGCGGGGGGGAGCAGTTCTTC. The rearrangement uses TRBV29-1 and TRBJ2-1, with 15 bases lining up with TRBD2. This CDR3 has 14 residues. The J segment lost 10 bases and the V segment lost 7 bases, leaving 8 bases of the junction unmatched. Per germline, CDR1 SQVTM and CDR2 ANQGSEA.

The CDR3 spells CASSGQGLLTYEQYF. In DNA form, the CDR3 reads TGTGCCAGCAGTGGACAGGGTCTACTTACCTACGAGCAGTACTTC. V and J are TRBV11-2 and TRBJ2-7; 8 bases agree with TRBD1. The germline CDR1 and CDR2 sequences are SGHAT and FQNNGV. Trimming cost V 6 bases and J 2 bases; bases outside gene matches: 9. The CDR3 covers 15 residues.

This chain connects TRBV28 to TRBJ1-4, with D perhaps matching TRBD1 (6 bases). From germline, CDR1 is MDHEN and CDR2 SYDVKM. This CDR3 has 12 amino acids. V was shortened by 7 bases and J by 8 bases, with 11 bases between the two germline ends. This chain's CDR3 is CASKGDGEKLFF. As DNA, the CDR3 is TGTGCCAGCAAGGGGGATGGGGAAAAACTGTTTTTT.

The chain carries TRBV30 and TRBJ1-5; TRBD1 aligns across 7 bases. The CDR3 sequence is 15 residues long. From germline, CDR1 is GTSNPN and CDR2 SVGIG (reference sequence). J was trimmed by 6 bases and V by 0 bases; bases with no gene match: 8. The CDR3 DNA is TGTGCCTGGAGTGTACGCAGGGGGGTCGGTCAGCCCCAGCATTTT. Translating gives CAWSVRRGVGQPQHF.

The chain recombines TRBV3-1 (or the pseudogene TRBV3-2) with TRBJ2-7; 7 nucleotides align to TRBD2. Trimming took 4 bases from V and 5 from J; bases not matched to a gene: 2. CDR3 size: 12 residues. The V gene's germline CDR1 is LGHDT and CDR2 YNNKEL (reference sequence). The CDR3 protein is CASSLGGDEQYF. The CDR3 coding sequence is TGTGCCAGCAGCCTTGGGGGGGACGAGCAGTACTTC.

The V call is TRBV21-1, the J call TRBJ2-3; TRBD2 is the table's D call, not checked against the DNA. TRBV21-1 is noted as a pseudogene. The CDR3 loop spans 12 amino acids. DNA of the CDR3: TGTGCCAGCAGCTTTATGACAGATACGCAGTATTTT. Its translation is CASSFMTDTQYF.

This clone showed up just a few times. The CDR3 spells CASQLAGLYNEQFF. In DNA form, the CDR3 reads TGCGCCAGCCAACTAGCGGGTCTATACAATGAGCAGTTCTTC. The chain uses TRBV5-1 and TRBJ2-1; 9 bases fit TRBD2. Per germline, CDR1 SGHRS and CDR2 YFSETQ. CDR3 length equals 14 residues. V was clipped by 7 bases and J by 4 bases; unmatched bases: 6.

This clone appeared many times. This chain links TRBV4-3 with TRBJ2-3; 12 positions match TRBD2. The CDR3 loop spans 16 amino acids. V lost 1 base, J lost 5 bases, and 4 bases stayed unmatched. Germline V CDR1 and CDR2: LGHNA, YSLEER. CDR3 region: CASSQVLAGGIDTQYF. For the CDR3, the DNA is TGCGCCAGCAGCCAAGTACTAGCGGGGGGCATAGATACGCAGTATTTT.

The chain couples TRBV28 to TRBJ1-2, with 7 bases fitting TRBD1. V shed 2 bases and J 8 bases; nucleotides not matched to a gene: 8. The germline V gene encodes CDR1 MDHEN and CDR2 SYDVKM. The CDR3 runs to 14 residues. The CDR3 here is CASSLNAGGFGYTF. DNA for the CDR3: TGTGCCAGCAGTTTAAATGCAGGGGGGTTCGGCTACACCTTC.

The J gene is TRBJ1-2, the V gene TRBV19; D is unclear. This CDR3 is built from 13 residues. Trimming removed 1 base from V and 6 bases from J, with 9 bases in between. Germline assignment: CDR1 LNHDA and CDR2 SQIVND (reference sequence). The CDR3 sequence is CASSIGGWDGYTF. The CDR3 DNA sequence: TGTGCCAGTAGTATAGGGGGTTGGGATGGCTACACCTTC.

This clone was seen a few times. The chain couples TRBV2 to TRBJ1-1, with 8 bases matching TRBD1. CDR1 and CDR2 from the germline V gene are SNHLY and FYNNEI. Unmatched junction bases numbered 13, after V lost 6 bases and J lost 1 base. The CDR3 totals 17 residues. The CDR3 reads CASSADRVGATNTEAFF. The CDR3 DNA is TGTGCCAGCAGCGCGGACAGGGTAGGGGCCACGAACACTGAAGCTTTCTTT.

This clone came up once. V gene TRBV6-6 combines with J gene TRBJ1-5, with a weak D call TRBD1 (5 bases). The CDR3 has 9 amino acids. CDR1 is MNHNY, CDR2 SVGAGI, per germline (reference sequence). Written as DNA, the CDR3 is TGTGCGGGGGGTCAGCCCCAGCATTTT. It is translated as CAGGQPQHF.

The V gene is TRBV29-1, the J gene TRBJ2-1, with D possibly being TRBD1 or TRBD2 (5 bases each). Germline CDR1 SQVTM, CDR2 ANQGSEA. Trimming left V 7 bases short and J 0 bases short, with 25 bases between. The CDR3 consists of 18 residues. CDR3 residues: CSAPGPIVSLGSYNEQFF. As DNA, the CDR3 is TGCAGCGCCCCGGGACCGATCGTTTCTCTCGGCTCCTACAATGAGCAGTTCTTC.

J is TRBJ2-5 and V is TRBV28; 7 bases line up with TRBD2. This CDR3 has 16 residues. V gave up 3 bases and J gave up 4 bases; unmatched junction bases: 11. Germline V gives CDR1 MDHEN, CDR2 SYDVKM. CDR3 sequence: CASSLGFGGRGETQYF. The CDR3 bases are TGTGCCAGCAGTTTGGGGTTTGGGGGGAGGGGAGAGACCCAGTACTTC.